The entry below describes one T cell receptor beta chain. This sample is part of a study of lymphopenia after photon versus proton radiotherapy. Clones were read by immunoSEQ multiplex PCR, and TCRdb kept only the in-frame ones, dropping some. The sample has tens of thousands of clones; around 87% are singletons. The CDR3 has 14 residues. CDR1 WNHNN and CDR2 SYGVQD come from the germline V gene (reference sequence). V gave up 6 bases and J gave up 4 bases, with 14 bases separating them. This receptor was taken from a man older than 75 with esophageal cancer. The chain uses TRBV10-1 and TRBJ2-3; the D is unclear. The sequencing here drew on peripheral blood, taken from a patient treated with proton-based radiotherapy. CDR3: CASSPTEVSDTQYF. In DNA, the CDR3 is TGCGCCAGCAGCCCCACTGAGGTGTCAGATACGCAGTATTTT.